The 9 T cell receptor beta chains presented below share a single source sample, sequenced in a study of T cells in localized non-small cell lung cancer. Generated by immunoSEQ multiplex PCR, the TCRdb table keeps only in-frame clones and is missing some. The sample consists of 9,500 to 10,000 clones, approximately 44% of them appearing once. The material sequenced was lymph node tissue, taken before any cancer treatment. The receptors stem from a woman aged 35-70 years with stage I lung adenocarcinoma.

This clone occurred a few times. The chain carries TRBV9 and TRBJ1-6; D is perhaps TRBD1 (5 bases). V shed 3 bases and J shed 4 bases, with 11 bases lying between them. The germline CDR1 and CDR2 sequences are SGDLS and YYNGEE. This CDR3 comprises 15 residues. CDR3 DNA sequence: TGTGCCAGCAGCGAAACTCAGGGTTATAATTCACCCCTCCACTTT. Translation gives CASSETQGYNSPLHF.

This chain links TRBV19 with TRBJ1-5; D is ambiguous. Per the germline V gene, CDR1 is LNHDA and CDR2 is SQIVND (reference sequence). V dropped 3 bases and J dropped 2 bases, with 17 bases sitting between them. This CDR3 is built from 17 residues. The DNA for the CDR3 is TGTGCCAGTAGTATGGGAGTCGGGCAAATGGGCAATCAGCCCCAGCATTTT. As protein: CASSMGVGQMGNQPQHF.

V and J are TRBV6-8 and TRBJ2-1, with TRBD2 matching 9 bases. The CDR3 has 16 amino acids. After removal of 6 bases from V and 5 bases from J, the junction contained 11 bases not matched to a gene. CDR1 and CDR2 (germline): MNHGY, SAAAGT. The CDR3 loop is CASSRRGASGNNEQFF. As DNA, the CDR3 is TGTGCCAGCAGCCGACGTGGGGCTAGCGGGAACAATGAGCAGTTCTTC.

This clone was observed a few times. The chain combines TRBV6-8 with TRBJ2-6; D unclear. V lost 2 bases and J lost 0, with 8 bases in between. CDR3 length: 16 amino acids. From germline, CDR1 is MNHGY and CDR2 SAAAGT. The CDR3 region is CASSYEAPSGANVLTF. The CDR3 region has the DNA TGTGCCAGCAGTTACGAAGCCCCCTCTGGGGCCAACGTCCTGACTTTC.

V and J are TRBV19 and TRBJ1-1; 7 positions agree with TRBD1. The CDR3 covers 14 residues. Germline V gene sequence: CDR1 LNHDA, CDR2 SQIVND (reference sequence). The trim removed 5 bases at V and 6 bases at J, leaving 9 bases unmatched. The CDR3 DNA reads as TGTGCCAGTAGTTTGCAACAGGGGAGAGCTGAAGCTTTCTTT. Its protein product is CASSLQQGRAEAFF.

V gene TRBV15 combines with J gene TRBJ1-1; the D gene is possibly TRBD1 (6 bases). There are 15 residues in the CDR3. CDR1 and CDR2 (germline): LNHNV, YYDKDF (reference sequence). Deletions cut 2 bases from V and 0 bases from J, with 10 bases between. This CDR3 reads CATSRPGTLNTEAFF. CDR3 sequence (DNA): TGTGCCACCAGCAGACCCGGGACATTGAACACTGAAGCTTTCTTT.

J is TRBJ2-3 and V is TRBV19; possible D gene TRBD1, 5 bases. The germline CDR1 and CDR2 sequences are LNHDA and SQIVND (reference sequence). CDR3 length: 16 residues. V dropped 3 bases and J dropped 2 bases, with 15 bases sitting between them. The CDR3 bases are TGTGCCAGTAGTATCCCGGGCAGGGCGGACACAGATACGCAGTATTTT. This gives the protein CASSIPGRADTDTQYF.

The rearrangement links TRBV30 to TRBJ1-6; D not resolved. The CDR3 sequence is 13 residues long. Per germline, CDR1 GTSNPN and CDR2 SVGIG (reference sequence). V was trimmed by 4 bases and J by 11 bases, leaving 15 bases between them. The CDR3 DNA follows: TGTGCCTGGACTGGACGGGAAAGGGCACCCCTCCACTTT. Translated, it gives CAWTGRERAPLHF.

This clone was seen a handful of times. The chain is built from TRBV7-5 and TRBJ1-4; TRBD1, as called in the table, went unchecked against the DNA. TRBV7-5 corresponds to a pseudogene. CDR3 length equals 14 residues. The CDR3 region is CASSLEGAKAKLFF. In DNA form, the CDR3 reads TGTGCCAGCAGCTTAGAAGGGGCAAAGGCAAAACTGTTTTTT.